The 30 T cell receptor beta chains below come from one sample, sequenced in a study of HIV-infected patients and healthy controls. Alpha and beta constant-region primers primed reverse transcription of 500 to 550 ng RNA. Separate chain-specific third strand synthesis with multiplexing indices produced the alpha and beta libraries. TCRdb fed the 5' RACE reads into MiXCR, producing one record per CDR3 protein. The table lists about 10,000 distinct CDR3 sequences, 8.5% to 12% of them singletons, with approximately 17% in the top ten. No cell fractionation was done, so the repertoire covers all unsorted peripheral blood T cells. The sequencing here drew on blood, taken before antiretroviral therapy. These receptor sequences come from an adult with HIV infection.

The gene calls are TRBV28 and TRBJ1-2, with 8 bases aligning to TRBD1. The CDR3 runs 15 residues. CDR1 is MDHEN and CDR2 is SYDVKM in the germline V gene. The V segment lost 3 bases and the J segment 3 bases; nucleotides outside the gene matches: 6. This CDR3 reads CASSFEDRAYYGYTF. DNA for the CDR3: TGTGCCAGCAGTTTCGAGGACAGGGCCTACTATGGCTACACCTTC.

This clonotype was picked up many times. The CDR3 DNA sequence: TGTGCCAGCAGTTTAACCGTGACAGGACTAGGCTACGAGCAGTACTTC. The encoded protein is CASSLTVTGLGYEQYF. The chain employs TRBV28 and TRBJ2-7; D might be TRBD2 (7 bases). The CDR3 extends over 16 amino acids. Deletions cut 2 bases from V and 3 bases from J, with 17 bases between. Germline CDR1 MDHEN, CDR2 SYDVKM. The full variable domain, its missing parts supplied by reference TRBV28 and TRBJ2-7, is DVKVTQSSRYLVKRTGEKVFLECVQDMDHENMFWYRQDPGLGLRLIYFSYDVKMKEKGDIPEGYSVSREKKERFSLILESASTNQTSMYLCASSLTVTGLGYEQYFGPGTRLTVT.

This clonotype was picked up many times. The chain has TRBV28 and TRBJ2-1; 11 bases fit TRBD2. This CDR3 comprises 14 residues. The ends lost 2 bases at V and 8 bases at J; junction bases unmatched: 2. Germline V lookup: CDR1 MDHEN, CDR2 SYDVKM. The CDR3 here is CASSLTSGGDEQFF. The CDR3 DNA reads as TGTGCCAGCAGTTTAACTAGCGGGGGAGATGAGCAGTTCTTC.

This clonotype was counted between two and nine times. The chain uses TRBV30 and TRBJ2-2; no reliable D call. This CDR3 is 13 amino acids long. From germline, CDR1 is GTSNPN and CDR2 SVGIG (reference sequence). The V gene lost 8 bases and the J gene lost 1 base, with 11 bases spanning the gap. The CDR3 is CADARLNTGELFF. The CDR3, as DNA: TGTGCCGATGCGCGTCTGAACACCGGGGAGCTGTTTTTT.

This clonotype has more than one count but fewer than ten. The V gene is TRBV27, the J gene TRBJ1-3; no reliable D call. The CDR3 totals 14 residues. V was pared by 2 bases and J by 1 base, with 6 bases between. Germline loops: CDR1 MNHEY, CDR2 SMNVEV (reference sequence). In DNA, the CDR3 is TGTGCCAGCAGTTTACGGGGATCTGGAAACACCATATATTTT. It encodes CASSLRGSGNTIYF.

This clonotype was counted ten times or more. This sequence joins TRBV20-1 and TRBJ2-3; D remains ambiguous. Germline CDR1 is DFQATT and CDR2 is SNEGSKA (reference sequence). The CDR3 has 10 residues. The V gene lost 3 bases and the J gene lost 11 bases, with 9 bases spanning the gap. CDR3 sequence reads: CSARWDGQYF. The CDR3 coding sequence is TGCAGTGCTAGGTGGGATGGGCAGTATTTT.

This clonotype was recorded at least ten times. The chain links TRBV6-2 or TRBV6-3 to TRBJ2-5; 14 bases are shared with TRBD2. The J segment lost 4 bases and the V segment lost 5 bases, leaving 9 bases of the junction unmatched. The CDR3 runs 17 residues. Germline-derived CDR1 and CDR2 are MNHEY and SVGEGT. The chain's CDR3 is CASSPGLAGGSGETQYF. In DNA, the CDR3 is TGTGCCAGCAGTCCCGGACTAGCGGGGGGATCGGGAGAGACCCAGTACTTC.

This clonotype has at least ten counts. DNA for the CDR3: TGTGCCAGCAGGGACAGGGGGAACACCGGGGAGCTGTTTTTT. As protein: CASRDRGNTGELFF. The chain carries TRBV11-1 and TRBJ2-2, with 9 bases aligning to TRBD1. J was trimmed by 1 base and V by 6 bases; bases with no gene match: 0. The CDR3 runs to 14 residues. Germline assignment: CDR1 SGHAT and CDR2 FQDESV (reference sequence). Supplemented by reference TRBV11-1 and TRBJ2-2, the full variable domain reads EAEVAQSPRYKITEKSQAVAFWCDPISGHATLYWYRQILGQGPELLVQFQDESVVDDSQLPKDRFSAERLKGVDSTLKIQPAELGDSAMYLCASRDRGNTGELFFGEGSRLTVL.

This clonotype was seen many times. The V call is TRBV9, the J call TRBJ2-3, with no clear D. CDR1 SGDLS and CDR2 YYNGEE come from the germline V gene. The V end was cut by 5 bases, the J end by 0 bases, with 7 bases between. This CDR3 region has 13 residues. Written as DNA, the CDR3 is TGTGCCAGCAGGCGAGAGAGCACAGATACGCAGTATTTT. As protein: CASRRESTDTQYF.

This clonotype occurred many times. CDR3 nucleotide sequence: TGTGCCAGCAGTTTAAGGCGGGCGGGCGAGCAGTACTTC. Translation gives CASSLRRAGEQYF. This chain connects TRBV12-3 or TRBV12-4 to TRBJ2-7, with TRBD2 as a possible D gene (5 bases). The CDR3 spans 13 residues. V was trimmed by 2 bases and J by 6 bases, leaving 11 bases between them.

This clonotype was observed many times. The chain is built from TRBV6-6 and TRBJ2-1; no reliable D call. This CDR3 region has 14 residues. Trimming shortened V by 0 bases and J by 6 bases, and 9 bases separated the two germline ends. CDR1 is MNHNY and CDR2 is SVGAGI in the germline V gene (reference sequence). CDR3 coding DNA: TGTGCCAGCAGTTACTCTGGACCTGGCAATGAGCAGTTCTTC. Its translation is CASSYSGPGNEQFF.

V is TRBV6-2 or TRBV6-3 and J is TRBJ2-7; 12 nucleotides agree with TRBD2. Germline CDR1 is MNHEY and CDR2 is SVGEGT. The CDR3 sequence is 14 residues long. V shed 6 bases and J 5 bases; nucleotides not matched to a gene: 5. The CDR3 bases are TGTGCCAGCAGCTGGACTAGCGGGGCGGACGAGCAGTACTTC. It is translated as CASSWTSGADEQYF.

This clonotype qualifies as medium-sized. The CDR3 DNA follows: TGTGCCAGCGCGGGGTCTGCCTACGAGCAGTACTTC. Amino acid sequence: CASAGSAYEQYF. This chain uses TRBV3-1 with TRBJ2-7, with D possibly being TRBD2 (6 bases). This CDR3 spans 12 amino acids. V lost 8 bases and J 2 bases, leaving 10 bases between the germline ends. The germline V gene encodes CDR1 LGHDT and CDR2 YNNKEL (reference sequence).

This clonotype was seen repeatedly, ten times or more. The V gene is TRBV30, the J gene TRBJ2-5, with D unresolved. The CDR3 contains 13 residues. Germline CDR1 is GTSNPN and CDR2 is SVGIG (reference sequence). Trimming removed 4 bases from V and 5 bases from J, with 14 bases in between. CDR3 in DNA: TGTGCCTGGACAGGTTCCGTAAGGGAGACCCAGTACTTC. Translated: CAWTGSVRETQYF.

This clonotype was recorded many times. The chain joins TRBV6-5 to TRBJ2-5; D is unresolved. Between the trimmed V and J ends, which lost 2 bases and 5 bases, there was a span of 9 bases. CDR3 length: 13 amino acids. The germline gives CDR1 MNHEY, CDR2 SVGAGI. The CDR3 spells CASSYAGVETQYF. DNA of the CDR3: TGTGCCAGCAGTTACGCAGGAGTTGAGACCCAGTACTTC.

The CDR3 DNA reads as TGTGCCAGCAGCTTGGTGGGGAGTGGAGAGACCCAGTACTTC. It is translated as CASSLVGSGETQYF. V is TRBV5-4 and J is TRBJ2-5; D possibly corresponds to TRBD2 (5 bases). V lost 0 bases and J lost 4, with 10 bases in between. This CDR3 spans 14 amino acids. Germline V gene data show CDR1 as SGHNT and CDR2 as YYREEE (reference sequence).

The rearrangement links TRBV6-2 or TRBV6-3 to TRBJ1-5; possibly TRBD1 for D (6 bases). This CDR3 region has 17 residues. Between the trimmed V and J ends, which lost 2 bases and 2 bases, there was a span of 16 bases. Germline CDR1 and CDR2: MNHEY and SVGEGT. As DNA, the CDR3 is TGTGCCAGCAGTTACCCTACGTCAGGGGCCGGCAATCAGCCCCAGCATTTT. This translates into CASSYPTSGAGNQPQHF.

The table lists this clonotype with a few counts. CDR3 sequence (DNA): TGTGCCATCAGTGAACAGGGTACACCCCTCCACTTT. Protein product: CAISEQGTPLHF. This chain joins TRBV10-3 and TRBJ1-6, with D perhaps matching TRBD1 (6 bases). Looked up from germline, CDR1 is ENHRY and CDR2 is SYGVKD. The CDR3 runs to 12 residues. V was cut by 3 bases and J by 11 bases, with 8 bases left in between.

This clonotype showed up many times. DNA of the CDR3: TGTGCCAGCAGCTTCGGCGGGGCTAGCGGGCACTACGAGCAGTACTTC. It encodes CASSFGGASGHYEQYF. The chain carries TRBV4-2 and TRBJ2-7; 8 nucleotides agree with TRBD2. Germline loops: CDR1 LGHNA, CDR2 YNFKEQ. The CDR3 sequence is 16 residues long. Germline trimming cut 5 bases from V and 3 bases from J; bases unmatched to any gene: 12.

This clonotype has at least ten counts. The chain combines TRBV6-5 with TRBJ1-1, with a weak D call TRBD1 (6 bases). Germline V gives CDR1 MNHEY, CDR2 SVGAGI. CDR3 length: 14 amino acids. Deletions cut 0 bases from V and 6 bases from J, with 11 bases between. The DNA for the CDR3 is TGTGCCAGCAGTTACTCACACAGGGCCTCTGAAGCTTTCTTT. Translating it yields CASSYSHRASEAFF.

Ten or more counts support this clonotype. CDR3 sequence: CASTPGSGTEAFF. The CDR3 nucleotides are TGTGCCAGCACTCCAGGGTCAGGCACTGAAGCTTTCTTT. The V gene is TRBV27, the J gene TRBJ1-1, with TRBD1 as a possible D gene (5 bases). The CDR3 extends over 13 amino acids. Germline V gene sequence: CDR1 MNHEY, CDR2 SMNVEV (reference sequence). V lost 7 bases to trimming and J lost 4 bases, with 13 bases between them.

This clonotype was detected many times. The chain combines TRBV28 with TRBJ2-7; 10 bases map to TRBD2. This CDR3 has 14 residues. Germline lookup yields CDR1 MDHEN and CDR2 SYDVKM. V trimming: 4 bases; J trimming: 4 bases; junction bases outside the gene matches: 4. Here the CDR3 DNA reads TGTGCCAGCAGTTATAGCGGGGGGCGGTACGAGCAGTACTTC. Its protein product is CASSYSGGRYEQYF. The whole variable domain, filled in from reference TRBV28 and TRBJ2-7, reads DVKVTQSSRYLVKRTGEKVFLECVQDMDHENMFWYRQDPGLGLRLIYFSYDVKMKEKGDIPEGYSVSREKKERFSLILESASTNQTSMYLCASSYSGGRYEQYFGPGTRLTVT.

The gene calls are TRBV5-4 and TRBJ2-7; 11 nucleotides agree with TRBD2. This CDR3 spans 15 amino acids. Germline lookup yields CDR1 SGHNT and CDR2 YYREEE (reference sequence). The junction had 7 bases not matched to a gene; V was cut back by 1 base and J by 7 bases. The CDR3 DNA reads TGTGCCAGCAGCTTGCGACTAGCGGGGTTCGGGGAGCAGTACTTC. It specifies CASSLRLAGFGEQYF.

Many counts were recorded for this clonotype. The CDR3 nucleotides are TGTGCCAGCAGCTCCCAGGGGAACACTGAAGCTTTCTTT. Its protein product is CASSSQGNTEAFF. V gene TRBV7-8 combines with J gene TRBJ1-1, with D possibly being TRBD1 (5 bases). The ends were cut back, 4 bases at V and 1 base at J, with 7 bases in the middle. This CDR3 is 13 amino acids long. CDR1 SGHVS and CDR2 FQNEAQ come from the germline V gene.

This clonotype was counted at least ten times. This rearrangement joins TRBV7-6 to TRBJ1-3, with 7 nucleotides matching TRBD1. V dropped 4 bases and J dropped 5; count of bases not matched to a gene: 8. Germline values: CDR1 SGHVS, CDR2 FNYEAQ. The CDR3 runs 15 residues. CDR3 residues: CASSSRQGKRNTIYF. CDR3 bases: TGTGCCAGCAGCTCCCGACAGGGAAAACGAAACACCATATATTTT.

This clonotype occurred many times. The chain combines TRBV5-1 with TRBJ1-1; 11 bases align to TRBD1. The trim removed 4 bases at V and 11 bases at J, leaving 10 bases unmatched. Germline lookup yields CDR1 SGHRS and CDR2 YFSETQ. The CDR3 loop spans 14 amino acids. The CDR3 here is CASSQDGQGAQAFF. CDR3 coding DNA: TGCGCCAGCAGCCAAGACGGACAGGGGGCGCAGGCTTTCTTT.

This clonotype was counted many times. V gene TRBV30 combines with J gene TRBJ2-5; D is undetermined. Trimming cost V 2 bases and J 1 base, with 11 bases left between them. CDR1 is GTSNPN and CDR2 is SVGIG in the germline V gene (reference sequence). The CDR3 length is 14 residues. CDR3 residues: CAWSLHGRQETQYF. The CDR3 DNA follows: TGTGCCTGGAGTCTCCACGGTCGCCAAGAGACCCAGTACTTC.

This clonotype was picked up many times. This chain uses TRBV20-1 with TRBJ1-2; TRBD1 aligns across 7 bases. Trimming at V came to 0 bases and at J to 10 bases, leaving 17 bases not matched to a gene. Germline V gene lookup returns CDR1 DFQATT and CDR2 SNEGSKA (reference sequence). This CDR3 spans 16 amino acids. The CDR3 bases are TGCAGTGCTAGAGATCCCACGCGGACAGGAAGTCTCGACTACACCTTC. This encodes CSARDPTRTGSLDYTF.

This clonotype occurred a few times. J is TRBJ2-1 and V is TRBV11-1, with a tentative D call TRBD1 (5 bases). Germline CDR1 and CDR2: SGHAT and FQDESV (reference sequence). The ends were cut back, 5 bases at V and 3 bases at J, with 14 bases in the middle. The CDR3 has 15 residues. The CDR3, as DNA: TGTGCCAGCAGCCCAATGGACACGATCTACAATGAGCAGTTCTTC. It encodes CASSPMDTIYNEQFF.

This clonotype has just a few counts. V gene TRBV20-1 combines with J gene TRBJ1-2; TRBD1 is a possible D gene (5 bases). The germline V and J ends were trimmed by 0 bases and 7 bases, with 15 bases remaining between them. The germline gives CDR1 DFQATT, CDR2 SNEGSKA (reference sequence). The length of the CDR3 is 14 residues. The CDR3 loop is CSARDPIRAGGYTF. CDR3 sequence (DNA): TGCAGTGCTAGAGATCCCATCAGGGCAGGTGGCTACACCTTC.